A selection of T cell receptor beta chains follows, all from one sample in a study of blood T cell repertoires in COVID-19. The repertoire was sequenced with immunoSEQ multiplex PCR; TCRdb's copy has only in-frame clones and lacks some. This sample has 270,000 or so clones, with about 81% found just once. Input material: peripheral blood. These receptors came from a human donor with COVID-19, enrolled during active disease. The donor label of this sample is uncertain. CDR3s include the opening cysteine and the closing phenylalanine or tryptophan. The D gene is left open where the match is weak. For some rows the clone size is stated as once, few or many, or as a class when expanded; others skip it.

>TRBV20-1|TRBD2|TRBJ2-1|-
CSARREEQFF
TGCAGTGCTAGGCGGGAGGAGCAGTTCTTC
>TRBV11-2|TRBD1|TRBJ2-7|-
CASSINPGQISYEQYF
TGTGCCAGCAGCATCAACCCGGGACAGATCTCCTACGAGCAGTACTTC
>TRBV30|-|TRBJ1-1|-
CAWSVTFYEAFF
TGTGCCTGGAGTGTAACTTTCTATGAAGCTTTCTTT
>TRBV6-5|-|TRBJ2-2|-
CASSPYSTTGELFF
TGTGCCAGCAGTCCGTACTCCACCACCGGGGAGCTGTTTTTT
>TRBV5-4|-|TRBJ2-7|few
CASSPPGLPSSYEQYF
TGTGCCAGCAGCCCACCGGGACTCCCCAGCTCCTACGAGCAGTACTTC
>TRBV19|TRBD1|TRBJ1-3|-
CASSSPRDREDTIYF
TGTGCCAGTAGCTCCCCCCGGGACAGGGAAGACACCATATATTTT
>TRBV19|-|TRBJ2-2|-
CASSTSTGSNTGELFF
TGTGCCAGTAGTACCAGCACAGGGTCGAACACCGGGGAGCTGTTTTTT
>TRBV3-1/TRBV3-2|-|TRBJ2-1|-
CASSQRGGPDQGEQFF
TGTGCCAGCAGCCAGAGGGGAGGGCCAGATCAGGGGGAGCAGTTCTTC
>TRBV11-2|TRBD1|TRBJ2-7|-
CASSLGGTAYEQYF
TGTGCCAGCAGCTTAGGGGGGACAGCTTACGAGCAGTACTTC
>TRBV7-2|TRBD1|TRBJ1-6|-
CASSFGQDNSPLHF
TGTGCCAGCAGCTTCGGACAGGATAATTCACCCCTCCACTTT
>TRBV2|-|TRBJ2-2|-
CASQPGVLANTGELFF
TGTGCCAGCCAACCTGGAGTATTAGCAAACACCGGGGAGCTGTTTTTT
>TRBV19|TRBD1|TRBJ2-7|-
CATEDRYTYEQYF
TGTGCCACCGAGGACAGGTACACCTACGAGCAGTACTTC
>TRBV19|-|TRBJ1-5|-
CASSQQGSNQPQHF
TGTGCCAGTAGTCAGCAGGGGAGCAATCAGCCCCAGCATTTT
>TRBV12-3/TRBV12-4|-|TRBJ1-1|-
CASRVGLEAFF
TGTGCCAGCAGGGTGGGGCTGGAAGCTTTCTTT
>TRBV19|-|TRBJ1-2|-
CASSILGGSGYTF
TGTGCCAGTAGCATCTTAGGGGGTAGTGGCTACACCTTC
>TRBV5-1|-|TRBJ2-7|once
CASSLVTDHYEQYF
TGCGCCAGCAGCTTGGTGACAGACCACTACGAGCAGTACTTC
>TRBV28|-|TRBJ2-5|-
CASSSPGSGLETQYF
TGTGCCAGCAGTTCCCCGGGGAGCGGACTAGAGACCCAGTACTTC
>TRBV12-5|-|TRBJ2-7|-
CASGLVNRGGEQYF
TGTGCTAGTGGTTTGGTTAACAGGGGGGGCGAGCAGTACTTC
>TRBV30|-|TRBJ2-5|-
CAWSVDSKETQYF
TGTGCCTGGAGTGTCGACAGTAAAGAGACCCAGTACTTC
>TRBV11-2|TRBD1|TRBJ1-1|-
CASSPNRGGTEAFF
TGTGCCAGCAGCCCCAACAGGGGTGGCACTGAAGCTTTCTTT
>TRBV6-1|-|TRBJ2-5|-
CASSEGVAVETQYF
TGTGCCAGCAGTGAAGGAGTAGCTGTTGAGACCCAGTACTTC
>TRBV29-1|TRBD1|TRBJ1-5|few
CSAGQGNQPQHF
TGCAGCGCCGGACAGGGCAATCAGCCCCAGCATTTT
>TRBV28|-|TRBJ1-2|-
CASRFGQTPYGYTF
TGTGCCAGCAGGTTTGGACAAACTCCATATGGCTACACCTTC
>TRBV14|-|TRBJ2-6|-
CASSQVPRGANVLTF
TGTGCCAGCAGTCAGGTACCACGGGGGGCCAACGTCCTGACTTTC
>TRBV3-1/TRBV3-2|-|TRBJ2-5|once
CASSQVAISQETQYF
TGTGCCAGCAGCCAAGTTGCTATCTCTCAAGAGACCCAGTACTTC
>TRBV7-9|-|TRBJ1-1|-
CASSSQGVYTEAFF
TGTGCCAGCAGCTCTCAGGGTGTGTACACTGAAGCTTTCTTT
>TRBV5-4|TRBD2|TRBJ2-7|-
CASSGGTSGRADHEQYF
TGTGCCAGCAGCGGGGGGACTAGCGGGAGGGCTGACCACGAGCAGTACTTC
>TRBV25-1|-|TRBJ2-5|-
CASKPKLKLQETQYF
TGTGCCAGCAAGCCGAAACTTAAACTACAAGAGACCCAGTACTTC
>TRBV29-1|-|TRBJ1-1|-
CSVEVQVNTEAFF
TGCAGCGTTGAAGTCCAGGTGAACACTGAAGCTTTCTTT
>TRBV6-2/TRBV6-3|-|TRBJ1-2|few
CASSPNGENGYTF
TGTGCCAGCAGCCCAAATGGTGAGAATGGCTACACCTTC
>TRBV5-4|-|TRBJ2-5|many
CASSLRSAPRQTQYF
TGTGCCAGCAGCCTTCGGAGCGCCCCGCGGCAGACCCAGTACTTC
>TRBV20-1|-|TRBJ2-5|-
CSASLRKTVQETQYF
TGCAGTGCTAGTCTACGTAAAACCGTACAAGAGACCCAGTACTTC